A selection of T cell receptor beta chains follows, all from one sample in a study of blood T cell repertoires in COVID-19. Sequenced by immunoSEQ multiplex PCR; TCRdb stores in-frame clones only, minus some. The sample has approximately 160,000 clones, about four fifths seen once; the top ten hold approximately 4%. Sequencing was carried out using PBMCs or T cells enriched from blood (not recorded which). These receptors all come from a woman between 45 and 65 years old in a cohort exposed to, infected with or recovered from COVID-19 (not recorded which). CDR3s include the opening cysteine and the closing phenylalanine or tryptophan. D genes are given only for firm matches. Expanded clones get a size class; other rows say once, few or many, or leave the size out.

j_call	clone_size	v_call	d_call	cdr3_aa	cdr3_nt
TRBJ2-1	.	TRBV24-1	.	CATSDFGGSSYNEQFF	TGTGCCACCAGTGATTTTGGGGGCAGCTCCTACAATGAGCAGTTCTTC
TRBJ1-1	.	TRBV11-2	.	CASSNGGVLNTEAFF	TGTGCCAGCAGCAACGGCGGGGTCTTGAACACTGAAGCTTTCTTT
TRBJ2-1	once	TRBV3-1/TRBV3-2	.	CASSQATSNRQFF	TGTGCCAGCAGCCAAGCAACTAGCAATCGGCAGTTCTTC
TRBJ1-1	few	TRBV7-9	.	CASSFLGGSTEAFF	TGTGCCAGCAGCTTTTTAGGGGGAAGCACTGAAGCTTTCTTT
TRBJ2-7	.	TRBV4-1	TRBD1	CASSQEWPGQGVYEQYF	TGCGCCAGCAGCCAGGAGTGGCCGGGACAGGGGGTTTACGAGCAGTACTTC
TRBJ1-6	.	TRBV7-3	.	CASSFLALPLHF	TGTGCCAGCAGTTTTCTGGCCCTACCCCTCCACTTT
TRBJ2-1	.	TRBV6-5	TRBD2	CASRRTSGGYEQFF	TGTGCCAGCAGAAGGACTAGCGGGGGGTATGAGCAGTTCTTC
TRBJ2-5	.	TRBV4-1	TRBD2	CASSQDPREGETQYF	TGCGCCAGCAGCCAAGATCCCCGGGAGGGAGAGACCCAGTACTTC
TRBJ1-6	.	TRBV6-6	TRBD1	CASTNEGATYNSPLHF	TGTGCCAGCACCAACGAGGGGGCGACCTATAATTCACCCCTCCACTTT
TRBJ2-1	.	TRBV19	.	CASSVTGSYNEQFF	TGTGCCAGTAGTGTTACAGGGTCCTACAATGAGCAGTTCTTC
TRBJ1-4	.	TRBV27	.	CASSSDSATNEKLFF	TGTGCCAGCAGTTCCGACAGTGCAACTAATGAAAAACTGTTTTTT
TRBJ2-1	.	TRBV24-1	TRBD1	CATSPGTGGKDEQFF	TGTGCCACCAGTCCGGGGACAGGGGGAAAGGATGAGCAGTTCTTC
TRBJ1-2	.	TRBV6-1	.	CASSEGGGTNYGYTF	TGTGCCAGCAGTGAAGGTGGAGGGACCAACTATGGCTACACCTTC
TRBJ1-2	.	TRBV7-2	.	CASSLGGTGANYGYTF	TGTGCCAGCAGCTTAGGGGGTACGGGGGCTAACTATGGCTACACCTTC
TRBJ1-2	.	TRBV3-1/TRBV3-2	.	CASSHRTATYGYTF	TGTGCCAGTTCGCACCGGACAGCGACATATGGCTACACCTTC
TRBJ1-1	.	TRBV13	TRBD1	CASSTGTGVFEAFF	TGTGCCAGCAGCACCGGGACAGGGGTTTTTGAAGCTTTCTTT
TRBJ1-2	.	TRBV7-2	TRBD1	CASSLPPTGGYGYTF	TGTGCCAGCAGCTTACCCCCAACAGGGGGCTATGGCTACACCTTC
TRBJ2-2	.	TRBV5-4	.	CASSSTGSGSGELFF	TGTGCCAGCAGCTCGACCGGGTCAGGGTCCGGGGAGCTGTTTTTT
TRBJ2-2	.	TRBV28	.	CASSLWPQGLFF	TGTGCCAGCAGTTTATGGCCCCAGGGGCTGTTTTTT
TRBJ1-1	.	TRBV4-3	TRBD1	CASSQNRGSTEAFF	TGCGCCAGCAGCCAAAACAGGGGGAGCACTGAAGCTTTCTTT
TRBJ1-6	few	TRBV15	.	CATSRGRSLNSPLHF	TGTGCCACCAGCAGAGGACGGAGTCTTAATTCACCCCTCCACTTT
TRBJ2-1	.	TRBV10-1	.	CASSESTGYNEQFF	TGCGCCAGCAGTGAGTCGACCGGGTACAATGAGCAGTTCTTC
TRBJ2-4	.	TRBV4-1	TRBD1	CASSQTGQGQNIQYF	TGCGCCAGCAGCCAAACGGGACAGGGACAAAACATTCAGTACTTC
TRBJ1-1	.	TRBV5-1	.	CASSLLGESEAFF	TGCGCCAGCAGCTTGTTGGGCGAGAGTGAAGCTTTCTTT
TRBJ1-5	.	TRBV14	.	CASSPNSGWGGSQPQHF	TGTGCCAGCAGCCCGAACTCTGGATGGGGCGGTAGTCAGCCCCAGCATTTT
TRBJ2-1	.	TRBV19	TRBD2	CASRLLGGGDGQFF	TGTGCCAGTAGACTACTCGGGGGGGGCGATGGGCAGTTCTTC
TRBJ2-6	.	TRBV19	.	CASSPQGSNVLTF	TGTGCCAGTAGTCCACAGGGATCAAACGTCCTGACTTTC
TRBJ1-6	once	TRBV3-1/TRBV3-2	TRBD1	CASSQSFPRTGAGNSPLHF	TGTGCCAGCAGCCAAAGTTTTCCCCGGACAGGGGCAGGTAATTCACCCCTCCACTTT
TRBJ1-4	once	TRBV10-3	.	CAISESREDNEKLFF	TGTGCCATCAGTGAGTCTCGGGAGGATAATGAAAAACTGTTTTTT
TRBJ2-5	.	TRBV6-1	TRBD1	CASSDGDRGSQETQYF	TGTGCCAGCAGTGACGGGGACAGGGGGTCACAAGAGACCCAGTACTTC
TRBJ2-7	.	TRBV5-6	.	CASSFEFRVGAYEQYF	TGTGCCAGCAGCTTTGAATTTCGAGTAGGAGCCTACGAGCAGTACTTC
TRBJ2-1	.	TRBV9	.	CASSVVLKRRSHNEQFF	TGTGCCAGCAGCGTAGTACTAAAGAGGCGGAGCCACAATGAGCAGTTCTTC
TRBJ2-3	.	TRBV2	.	CASSPGPGQGGATDTQYF	TGTGCCAGCAGTCCGGGCCCAGGACAGGGAGGGGCCACAGATACGCAGTATTTT
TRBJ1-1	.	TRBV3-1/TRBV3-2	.	CASSQDREGFKAFF	TGTGCCAGCAGCCAAGATCGGGAGGGTTTTAAAGCTTTCTTT
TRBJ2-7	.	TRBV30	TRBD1	CAWTGTGRYEQYF	TGTGCCTGGACCGGGACAGGGCGCTACGAGCAGTACTTC
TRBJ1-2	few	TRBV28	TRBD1	CASSLLGQGLNYGYTF	TGTGCCAGCAGTTTACTGGGACAGGGCCTTAACTATGGCTACACCTTC
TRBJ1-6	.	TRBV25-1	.	CASRTEFNSPLHF	TGTGCCAGCAGAACTGAGTTTAATTCACCCCTCCACTTT
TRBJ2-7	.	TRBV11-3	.	CASSLSQGYEQYF	TGTGCCAGCAGCTTAAGCCAGGGGTACGAGCAGTACTTC
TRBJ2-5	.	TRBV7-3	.	CASSRPQEQGRGEQETQYF	TGTGCCAGCAGCCGCCCGCAGGAACAGGGAAGGGGTGAACAAGAGACCCAGTACTTC
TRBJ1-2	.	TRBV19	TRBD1	CASSIVGTGSVEDGYTF	TGTGCCAGTAGTATAGTAGGGACAGGGAGTGTCGAAGATGGCTACACCTTC
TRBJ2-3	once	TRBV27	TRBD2	CASSFLRLAGKADTQYF	TGTGCCAGCAGTTTTCTGAGACTAGCGGGAAAGGCAGATACGCAGTATTTT
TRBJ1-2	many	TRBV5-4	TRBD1	CASSPTGGHYGYTF	TGTGCCAGCAGCCCCACAGGGGGCCACTATGGCTACACCTTC
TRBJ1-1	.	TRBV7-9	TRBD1	CASSPQSGTGEKSSTEAFF	TGTGCCAGCAGCCCCCAATCCGGGACAGGGGAAAAATCTAGCACTGAAGCTTTCTTT
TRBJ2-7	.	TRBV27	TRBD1	CASSSILQGSYEQYF	TGTGCCAGCAGTTCAATACTACAGGGGAGTTACGAGCAGTACTTC
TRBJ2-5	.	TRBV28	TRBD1	CASSSRDSLQETQYF	TGTGCCAGCAGTTCCAGGGACAGCCTCCAAGAGACCCAGTACTTC
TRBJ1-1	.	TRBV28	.	CASSSDGGLNTEAFF	TGTGCCAGCAGTTCCGACGGAGGACTAAACACTGAAGCTTTCTTT
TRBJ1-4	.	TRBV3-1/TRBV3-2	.	CASSQDPNSATNEKLFF	TGTGCCAGCAGCCAAGATCCAAACAGTGCAACTAATGAAAAACTGTTTTTT
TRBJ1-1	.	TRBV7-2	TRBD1	CASNQQGADTEAFF	TGTGCCAGCAACCAACAGGGGGCAGACACTGAAGCTTTCTTT
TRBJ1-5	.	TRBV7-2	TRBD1	CASRTGDNQPQHF	TGTGCCAGCAGAACAGGGGATAATCAGCCCCAGCATTTT
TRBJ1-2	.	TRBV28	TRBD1	CASLRDRGNYGYTF	TGTGCCAGTCTCCGGGACAGGGGCAACTATGGCTACACCTTC
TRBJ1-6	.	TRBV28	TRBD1	CASRDRVGSPLHF	TGTGCCAGCCGAGACAGGGTCGGGTCACCCCTCCACTTT
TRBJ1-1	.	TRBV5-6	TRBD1	CASSGAGTGGDTEAFF	TGTGCCAGCAGCGGAGCCGGGACAGGGGGGGACACTGAAGCTTTCTTT
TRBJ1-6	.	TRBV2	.	CASSVSGSPLHF	TGTGCCAGCAGTGTGTCGGGATCACCCCTCCACTTT
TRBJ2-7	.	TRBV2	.	CASSLQGGEQYF	TGTGCCAGCAGCCTTCAGGGTGGCGAGCAGTACTTC
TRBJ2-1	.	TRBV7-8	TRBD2	CASSLAYGTSGYNEQFF	TGTGCCAGCAGCTTAGCGTACGGGACTAGCGGCTACAATGAGCAGTTCTTC
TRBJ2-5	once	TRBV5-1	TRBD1	CASSWGQGRETQYF	TGCGCCAGCAGCTGGGGACAGGGGAGGGAGACCCAGTACTTC